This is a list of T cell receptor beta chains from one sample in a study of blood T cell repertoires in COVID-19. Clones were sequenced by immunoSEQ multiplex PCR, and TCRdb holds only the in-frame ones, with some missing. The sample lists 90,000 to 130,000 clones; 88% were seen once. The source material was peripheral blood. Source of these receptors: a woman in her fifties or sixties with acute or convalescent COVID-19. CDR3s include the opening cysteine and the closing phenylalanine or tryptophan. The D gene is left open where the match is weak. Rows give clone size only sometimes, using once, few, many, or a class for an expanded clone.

CDR3: CASSPSATGGTEAFF; DNA: TGTGCCAGCAGTCCCTCAGCGACAGGGGGCACTGAAGCTTTCTTT; J: TRBJ1-1; size: .; V: TRBV28; D: TRBD1
CDR3: CASSIRGQPQHF; DNA: TGTGCCAGTAGTATAAGGGGTCAGCCCCAGCATTTT; J: TRBJ1-5; size: .; V: TRBV19; D: .
CDR3: CASSYTGQGSEAFF; DNA: TGTGCCAGCAGTTACACGGGACAGGGATCTGAAGCTTTCTTT; J: TRBJ1-1; size: .; V: TRBV6-5; D: TRBD1
CDR3: CASSESPGGYEQYF; DNA: TGTGCCAGCAGTGAATCCCCGGGAGGGTACGAGCAGTACTTC; J: TRBJ2-7; size: .; V: TRBV2; D: TRBD2
CDR3: CASSLWTGINEKLFF; DNA: TGTGCCAGCAGCCTTTGGACAGGGATTAATGAAAAACTGTTTTTT; J: TRBJ1-4; size: .; V: TRBV3-1/TRBV3-2; D: TRBD1
CDR3: CASSSGRRTGELFF; DNA: TGTGCCAGTAGTAGCGGGAGAAGGACCGGGGAGCTGTTTTTT; J: TRBJ2-2; size: .; V: TRBV19; D: TRBD2
CDR3: CASSTEQTGTKNIQYF; DNA: TGTGCCAGTAGTACCGAGCAGACAGGGACCAAAAACATTCAGTACTTC; J: TRBJ2-4; size: .; V: TRBV19; D: TRBD1
CDR3: CASSTSGNTEAFF; DNA: TGTGCCAGCAGCACCTCGGGAAACACTGAAGCTTTCTTT; J: TRBJ1-1; size: .; V: TRBV11-3; D: .
CDR3: CASSPRNIQGASEQYF; DNA: TGTGCCAGCTCACCACGTAATATACAGGGGGCGAGCGAGCAGTACTTC; J: TRBJ2-7; size: .; V: TRBV18; D: TRBD1
CDR3: CASSPGGQGAGYTF; DNA: TGTGCCAGCAGCCCCGGCGGACAGGGGGCTGGCTACACCTTC; J: TRBJ1-2; size: .; V: TRBV3-1/TRBV3-2; D: TRBD1
CDR3: CASSSTGGGLFGNTIYF; DNA: TGTGCCAGCAGTTCCACCGGGGGGGGGCTGTTTGGAAACACCATATATTTT; J: TRBJ1-3; size: few; V: TRBV7-2; D: .
CDR3: CASSHEDYEQYF; DNA: TGTGCCAGCAGCCACGAGGACTACGAGCAGTACTTC; J: TRBJ2-7; size: .; V: TRBV3-1/TRBV3-2; D: .
CDR3: CASSLPPESPLHF; DNA: TGTGCCAGCAGCTTACCCCCGGAGTCACCCCTCCACTTT; J: TRBJ1-6; size: .; V: TRBV7-2; D: .
CDR3: CAILSRGKSGYTF; DNA: TGTGCCATCTTAAGTCGGGGTAAATCTGGCTACACCTTC; J: TRBJ1-2; size: .; V: TRBV12-3/TRBV12-4; D: .
CDR3: CASSRSLVGGGTDTQYF; DNA: TGTGCCAGCAGCCGTTCCCTCGTGGGAGGTGGCACAGATACGCAGTATTTT; J: TRBJ2-3; size: .; V: TRBV5-5; D: .
CDR3: CASSTPGTGGAEYGYTF; DNA: TGTGCCAGCAGTACACCCGGGACAGGGGGCGCAGAGTATGGCTACACCTTC; J: TRBJ1-2; size: .; V: TRBV28; D: TRBD1
CDR3: CASSEPSGAETQYF; DNA: TGTGCCAGCAGTGAGCCTTCAGGGGCGGAGACCCAGTACTTC; J: TRBJ2-5; size: .; V: TRBV6-1; D: .
CDR3: CASSLGDSGVYEQYF; DNA: TGTGCCAGCAGCCTGGGGGATAGCGGGGTTTACGAGCAGTACTTC; J: TRBJ2-7; size: .; V: TRBV9; D: TRBD2
CDR3: CASSEMGGLQETQYF; DNA: TGTGCCAGCAGTGAAATGGGGGGGTTACAAGAGACCCAGTACTTC; J: TRBJ2-5; size: .; V: TRBV6-1; D: TRBD2
CDR3: CASSSTGARVGTQYF; DNA: TGTGCCAGCAGCTCGACAGGGGCGAGAGTGGGGACCCAGTACTTC; J: TRBJ2-5; size: .; V: TRBV7-8; D: TRBD1
CDR3: CASRPTSVGETQYF; DNA: TGCGCCAGCAGACCGACTAGCGTGGGAGAGACCCAGTACTTC; J: TRBJ2-5; size: .; V: TRBV5-1; D: TRBD2
CDR3: CASSWSSGTGTGELFF; DNA: TGCGCCAGCAGCTGGTCTAGCGGCACGGGGACCGGGGAGCTGTTTTTT; J: TRBJ2-2; size: .; V: TRBV5-1; D: TRBD2